The entry that follows covers one T cell receptor beta chain sequence. What it binds is unknown. The germline V gene has CDR1 LNHNV and CDR2 YYDKDF (reference sequence). The CDR3 length is 14 residues. Trimming cost V 5 bases and J 8 bases, with 15 bases left between them. The treatment was: some 19 received Ad26.COV2.S at low or high dose, single or two shots; roughly five received placebo; per-sample allocation not given. On day 63 after the first injection, vaccine and placebo recipients gave samples. This sample is drawn from a study of Ad26.COV2.S vaccination and SARS-CoV-2 variants. About the study: Once, or twice with 56 days between doses, Ad26.COV2.S was given intramuscularly. Overall study findings and caveats: The TCR-based breadth and depth measures might underestimate overall T cell responses. After vaccination, substantial breadth of spike-specific CD8+ and CD4+ responses was reported.

Profiled with immunoSEQ multiplex PCR; TCRdb holds only in-frame clones, not every one. The repertoire includes 300,000 to 450,000 clones, roughly 85% of them detected once, and 3% to 4% sits in the top ten. The clonotype originates from a person between 18 and 65 years old who received the Ad26.COV2.S COVID-19 vaccine or a placebo. The genes are TRBV15 and TRBJ1-4; TRBD1 might be the D (5 bases). This specimen consisted of peripheral blood, obtained in a trial of Ad26.COV2.S vaccine versus placebo. The CDR3 loop is CATSGAGFGEKLFF. CDR3 DNA sequence: TGTGCCACCAGCGGGGCAGGCTTCGGAGAAAAACTGTTTTTT. The full variable domain, completed using reference TRBV15 and TRBJ1-4, is DAMVIQNPRYQVTQFGKPVTLSCSQTLNHNVMYWYQQKSSQAPKLLFHYYDKDFNNEADTPDNFQSRRPNTSFCFLDIRSPGLGDTAMYLCATSGAGFGEKLFFGSGTQLSVL.